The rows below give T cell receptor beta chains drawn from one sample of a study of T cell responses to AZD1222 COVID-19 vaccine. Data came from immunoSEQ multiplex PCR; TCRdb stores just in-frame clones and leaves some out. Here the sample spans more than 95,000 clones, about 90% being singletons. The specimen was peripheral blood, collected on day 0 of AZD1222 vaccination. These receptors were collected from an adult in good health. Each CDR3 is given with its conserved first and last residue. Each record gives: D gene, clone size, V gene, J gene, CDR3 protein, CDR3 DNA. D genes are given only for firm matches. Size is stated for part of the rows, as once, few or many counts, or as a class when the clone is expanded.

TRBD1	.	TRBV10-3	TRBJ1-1	CAISGQGLVEEAFF	TGTGCCATCAGTGGACAGGGGCTGGTTGAAGAAGCTTTCTTT
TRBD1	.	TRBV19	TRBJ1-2	CASSIAGQGAYGYTF	TGTGCCAGTAGTATTGCTGGACAGGGGGCCTATGGCTACACCTTC
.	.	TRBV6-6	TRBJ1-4	CASRGAVGASEKLFF	TGTGCCAGCAGGGGCGCGGTGGGGGCTAGCGAAAAACTGTTTTTT
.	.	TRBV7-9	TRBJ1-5	CASSLLDGNQPQHF	TGTGCCAGCAGCTTATTGGACGGTAATCAGCCCCAGCATTTT
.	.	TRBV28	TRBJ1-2	CASNLGLYGYTF	TGTGCCAGCAATCTAGGGCTCTATGGCTACACCTTC
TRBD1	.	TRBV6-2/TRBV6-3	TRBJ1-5	CASSYYQTGPLASNQPQHF	TGTGCCAGCAGTTACTATCAGACAGGGCCTCTGGCCAGCAATCAGCCCCAGCATTTT
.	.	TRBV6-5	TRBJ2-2	CASRMGDLTGELFF	TGTGCCAGCAGAATGGGAGATCTCACCGGGGAGCTGTTTTTT
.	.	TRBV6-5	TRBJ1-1	CASSSKLGNTEAFF	TGTGCCAGCAGTTCTAAACTGGGGAACACTGAAGCTTTCTTT
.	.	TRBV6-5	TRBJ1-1	CASSYSQQGPEAFF	TGTGCCAGCAGTTACTCGCAACAGGGACCTGAAGCTTTCTTT
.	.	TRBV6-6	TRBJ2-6	CASSYSGANVLTF	TGTGCCAGCAGTTACTCTGGGGCCAACGTCCTGACTTTC
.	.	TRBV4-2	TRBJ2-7	CASSLASSSYEQYF	TGTGCCAGCAGCCTAGCGTCGAGCTCCTACGAGCAGTACTTC
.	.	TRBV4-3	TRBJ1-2	CASSQSTGSRYGYTF	TGCGCCAGCAGCCAATCCACAGGGTCTAGGTATGGCTACACCTTC
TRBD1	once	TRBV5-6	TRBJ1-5	CASSLLRDSHNQPQHF	TGTGCCAGCAGCCTCCTCCGGGACAGCCACAATCAGCCCCAGCATTTT
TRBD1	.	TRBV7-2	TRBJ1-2	CASSLGSEGAGYGYTF	TGTGCCAGCAGCTTAGGGTCGGAGGGGGCTGGCTATGGCTACACCTTC
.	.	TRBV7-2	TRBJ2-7	CASSFGTRAYEQYF	TGTGCCAGCAGCTTCGGGACACGCGCCTACGAGCAGTACTTC
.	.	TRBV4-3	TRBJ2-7	CASSQEGTGSYEQYF	TGCGCCAGCAGCCAAGAGGGGACTGGGTCCTACGAGCAGTACTTC
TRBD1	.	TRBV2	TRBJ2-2	CASSEWGDRAGELFF	TGTGCCAGCAGTGAATGGGGGGACAGGGCCGGGGAGCTGTTTTTT
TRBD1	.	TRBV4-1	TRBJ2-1	CASSPGTAYNEQFF	TGCGCCAGCAGCCCGGGGACAGCCTACAATGAGCAGTTCTTC